The sequence of this T cell receptor (beta chain) was determined in a study of cytotoxic CD8 clonotypes in ibrutinib-treated CLL. Study details: Per sample, productive templates averaged around 230,000 and productive rearrangements averaged about 92,000. Study-level findings and limits: Ibrutinib response saw clonality rise, and progression saw it return toward baseline.

V lost 1 base and J lost 7, with 4 bases in between. CDR1 and CDR2 (germline): LGHNT, FRNRAP. The CDR3 loop spans 11 amino acids. This clone showed up just a few times. What it recognizes is unknown. Depths of 1 in 200,000 to 1 in 1 million T cells were the sequencing target. Profiled with immunoSEQ multiplex PCR; TCRdb holds only in-frame clones, not every one. Of 150,000 or so clones listed, about four fifths are singletons. V usage is TRBV12-5 and J usage is TRBJ1-1; D unresolved. The specimen was PBMCs, collected after 24 months of ibrutinib treatment. The sequence was collected from a human donor with chronic lymphocytic leukemia. CDR3 nucleotides: TGTGCTAGTGGTTTGGGACTTGAAGCTTTCTTT. This sequence encodes CASGLGLEAFF.